The present T cell receptor (beta chain) was sequenced within a study of shared clonotypes between healthy human individuals. Trimming shortened V by 1 base and J by 1 base, and 11 bases separated the two germline ends. The CDR3 contains 15 residues. Germline CDR1 and CDR2: SGHVS and FQNEAQ. Some clones are missing from TCRdb's copy, which holds only in-frame ones; the method was immunoSEQ multiplex PCR. The sample holds some 2,000,000 clones; around 95% are singletons and the top ten take over 0.1%. This sequence was found in a man aged 18-30 years in good health. Sequencing was done on a sample of naive CD4+ T cells sorted from blood. Subset indicated: CD45RA+ positively selected. The genes are TRBV7-8 and TRBJ2-7; possibly TRBD1 or TRBD2 for D (5 bases each). The CDR3 DNA is TGTGCCAGCAGCTTAGAAGGGACGGAATCCTACGAGCAGTACTTC. Translating gives CASSLEGTESYEQYF. The entire variable domain, with the rest obtained from reference TRBV7-8 and TRBJ2-7, is as follows: GAGVSQSPRYKVAKRGQDVALRCDPISGHVSLFWYQQALGQGPEFLTYFQNEAQLDKSGLPSDRFFAERPEGSVSTLKIQRTQQEDSAVYLCASSLEGTESYEQYFGPGTRLTVT.